This T cell receptor beta chain derives from a study of shared clonotypes between healthy human individuals. A word on this clone: What it recognizes is unknown.

Produced via immunoSEQ multiplex PCR; TCRdb's table is partial and in-frame only. The sample has about 2.4 million clones, 80% to 95% seen once; the top ten hold around 0.37%. Study-level results: Represented diversity (both genetic and exposure-history) was limited by the small number of donors.

Recent vaccinations or acute infections were absent in the healthy HIV-negative adult donors. V lost 2 bases to trimming and J lost 6 bases, with 10 bases between them. This CDR3 has 14 amino acids. Germline V gene sequence: CDR1 MDHEN, CDR2 SYDVKM. Sequencing input: naive CD4+ T cells from PBMCs. Stated subset: CD45RA+ positively selected. The TCR was taken from a man in his late teens or twenties in good health. Some clones in this sample may be carry-over from other donors' samples. The chain has TRBV28 and TRBJ1-4, with D unresolved. The CDR3 DNA reads as TGTGCCAGCAGTTTAAGCGCTGGTGATGAAAAACTGTTTTTT. Translation gives CASSLSAGDEKLFF.